This T cell receptor beta chain derives from a study of shared clonotypes between healthy human individuals. Study-wide context: With ages of 18 to 49, the donors were a couple of women and three men. Study observations and caveats: The sharing of 5% to 6.5% of naive CD4 clonotypes was seen across a handful of donors. Rarefaction demonstrated incomplete sorted-subset sequencing despite large depth. Exclusively blood specimens were collected; tissue repertoires likely differ.

A remark on this clone: What it recognizes is unknown.

Germline CDR1 is SGHRS and CDR2 is YFSETQ. With 4 bases removed from V and 4 bases from J, the gap between germline ends came to 14 bases. The CDR3 contains 14 residues. Profiling relied on immunoSEQ multiplex PCR, and the TCRdb table lists in-frame clones only, not all of them. The sample yields about 530,000 clones, roughly 95% seen once. The chain combines TRBV5-1 with TRBJ1-2, with D possibly matching TRBD1 (5 bases). The source of this sequence is a woman between 25 and 40 years old in good health. Sequenced: naive CD4+ T cells sorted from blood. The subset denotes: CD45RA+ positively selected. This CDR3 reads CASSTSGPSYGYTF. CDR3 in DNA: TGCGCCAGCAGCACCTCGGGGCCCTCCTATGGCTACACCTTC. Supplemented by reference TRBV5-1 and TRBJ1-2, the full variable domain reads KAGVTQTPRYLIKTRGQQVTLSCSPISGHRSVSWYQQTPGQGLQFLFEYFSETQRNKGNFPGRFSGRQFSNSRSEMNVSTLELGDSALYLCASSTSGPSYGYTFGSGTRLTVV.